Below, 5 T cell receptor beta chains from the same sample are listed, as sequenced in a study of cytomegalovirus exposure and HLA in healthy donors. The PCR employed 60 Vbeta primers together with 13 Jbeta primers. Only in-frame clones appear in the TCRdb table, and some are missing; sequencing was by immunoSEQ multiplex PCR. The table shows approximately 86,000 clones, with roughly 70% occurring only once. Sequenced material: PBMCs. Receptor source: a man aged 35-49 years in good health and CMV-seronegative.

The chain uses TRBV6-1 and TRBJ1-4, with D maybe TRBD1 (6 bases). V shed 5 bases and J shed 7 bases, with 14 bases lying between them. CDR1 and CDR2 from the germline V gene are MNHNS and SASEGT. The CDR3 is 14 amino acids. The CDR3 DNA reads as TGTGCCAGCAGTAACAGGGTCGGCGGTGAAAAACTGTTTTTT. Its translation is CASSNRVGGEKLFF.

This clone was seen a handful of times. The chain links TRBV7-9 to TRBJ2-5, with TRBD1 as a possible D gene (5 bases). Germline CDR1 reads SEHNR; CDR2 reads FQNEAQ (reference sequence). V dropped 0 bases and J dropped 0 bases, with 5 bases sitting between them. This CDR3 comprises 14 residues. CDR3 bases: TGTGCCAGCAGCTTAGCCAGGGACCAAGAGACCCAGTACTTC. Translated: CASSLARDQETQYF.

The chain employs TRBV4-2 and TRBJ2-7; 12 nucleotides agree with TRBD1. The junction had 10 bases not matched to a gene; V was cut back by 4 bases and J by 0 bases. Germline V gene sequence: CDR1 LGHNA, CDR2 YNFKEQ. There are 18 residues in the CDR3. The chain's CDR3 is CASSRAGTGGRISYEQYF. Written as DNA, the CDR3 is TGTGCCAGCAGCCGGGCCGGGACAGGGGGCCGTATCTCCTACGAGCAGTACTTC.

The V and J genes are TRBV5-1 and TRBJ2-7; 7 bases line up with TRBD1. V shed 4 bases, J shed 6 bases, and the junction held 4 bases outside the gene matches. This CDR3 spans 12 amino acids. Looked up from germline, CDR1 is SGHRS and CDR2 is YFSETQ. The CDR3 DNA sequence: TGCGCCAGCAGCCCAGGGGGTGGCGAGCAGTACTTC. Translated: CASSPGGGEQYF.

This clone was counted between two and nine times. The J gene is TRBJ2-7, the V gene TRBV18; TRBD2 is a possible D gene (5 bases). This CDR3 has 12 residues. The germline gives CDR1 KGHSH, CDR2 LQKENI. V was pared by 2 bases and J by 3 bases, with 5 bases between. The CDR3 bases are TGTGCCAGCTCACCAGACTACTACGAGCAGTACTTC. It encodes CASSPDYYEQYF.